A single sample gave rise to the 20 T cell receptor beta chains below, sequenced in a study of blood T cells in healthy people across ages. A sample-barcoded 5' primer and a J-beta primer mix were used in a second PCR of roughly 7 to 11 cycles. TCRdb reprocessed the 5' RACE reads with MiXCR, giving one entry per CDR3 protein. The table has fewer than 900,000 distinct CDR3 sequences, under 40% seen once. Sequenced input: blood. The receptors originated from a young man in good health.

This chain joins TRBV3-1 and TRBJ1-2; D is unclear. The V gene's germline CDR1 is LGHDT and CDR2 YNNKEL (reference sequence). Trimming removed 11 bases from V and 2 bases from J, with 18 bases in between. This CDR3 is 14 amino acids long. CDR3 amino acids: CAVKSPGANYGYTF. CDR3 nucleotide sequence: TGTGCCGTGAAATCACCGGGAGCCAACTATGGCTACACCTTC. The entire variable domain, with the rest obtained from reference TRBV3-1 and TRBJ1-2, is as follows: DTAVSQTPKYLVTQMGNDKSIKCEQNLGHDTMYWYKQDSKKFLKIMFSYNNKELIINETVPNRFSPKSPDKAHLNLHINSLELGDSAVYFCAVKSPGANYGYTFGSGTRLTVV.

Remarks on this clonotype: Since a much larger clone is just one base distant, this may be a read error. The J gene is TRBJ2-1, the V gene TRBV7-2; D unresolved. V was pared by 7 bases and J by 13 bases, with 17 bases between. Germline CDR1 SGHTA, CDR2 FQGNSA. The CDR3 is 12 residues long. CDR3 DNA: TGTGCCAGCACCAGTGCCTACGAGACCCAGTTCTTC. Its translation: CASTSAYETQFF.

This sequence joins TRBV12-3 or TRBV12-4 and TRBJ1-5; 9 bases map to TRBD1. Trimming removed 2 bases from V and 6 bases from J; junction bases left unmatched: 2. The CDR3 loop spans 14 amino acids. CDR3 residues: CASSLNRGPQPQHF. The CDR3 bases are TGTGCCAGCAGTTTAAACAGGGGGCCTCAGCCCCAGCATTTT.

This clonotype was counted only a few times. CDR3 DNA sequence: TGTGCCAGCAGCCCCGTCGGGGGGGCTCTACCCAATGAGCAGTTCTTC. Translated: CASSPVGGALPNEQFF. This chain uses TRBV3-1 with TRBJ2-1, with 8 bases aligning to TRBD2. Per germline, CDR1 LGHDT and CDR2 YNNKEL (reference sequence). The length of the CDR3 is 16 residues. Trimming took 4 bases from V and 6 from J; bases not matched to a gene: 11.

This clonotype was counted between two and nine times. The chain recombines TRBV6-2 or TRBV6-3 with TRBJ2-6; TRBD2 is a possible D gene (5 bases). CDR1 and CDR2 (germline): MNHEY, SVGEGT. Trimming removed 8 bases from V and 0 bases from J, with 11 bases in between. The CDR3 is 15 amino acids. The DNA for the CDR3 is TGTGCCAGCGGGAGACACGTCTCTGGGGCCAACGTCCTGACTTTC. It is translated as CASGRHVSGANVLTF.

The J gene is TRBJ2-2, the V gene TRBV3-1; D gene uncertain. Trimming took off 4 bases at V and 1 base at J, with 7 bases between the two ends. Germline CDR1 and CDR2: LGHDT and YNNKEL (reference sequence). This CDR3 is built from 14 residues. The CDR3 DNA reads as TGTGCCAGCAGCCTCGGGCTGAACACCGGGGAGCTGTTTTTT. Encoded protein: CASSLGLNTGELFF.

The J gene is TRBJ1-1, the V gene TRBV20-1; no definite D call. This CDR3 is 14 amino acids long. Germline CDR1 reads DFQATT; CDR2 reads SNEGSKA (reference sequence). The ends were cut back, 3 bases at V and 3 bases at J, with 14 bases in the middle. Here the CDR3 reads CSASKSTGDTEAFF. CDR3 nucleotide sequence: TGCAGTGCTAGTAAATCAACTGGGGACACTGAAGCTTTCTTT.

Ten or more counts support this clonotype. The V and J genes are TRBV7-2 and TRBJ2-1; 14 bases are a match to TRBD2. Trimming took 6 bases from V and 0 from J; bases not matched to a gene: 10. Germline V gene sequence: CDR1 SGHTA, CDR2 FQGNSA. CDR3 size: 19 residues. CDR3 nucleotides: TGTGCCAGCAGGATTTCGGGACTAGCGGGGGCTAGCTCCTACAATGAGCAGTTCTTC. Protein product: CASRISGLAGASSYNEQFF.

This clonotype was counted ten times or more. This rearrangement joins TRBV12-3 or TRBV12-4 to TRBJ2-5; no definite D call. The V end lost 5 bases, the J end lost 3 bases, and 4 bases lay between the germline ends. The CDR3 spans 11 residues. The CDR3 DNA follows: TGTGCCAGCAGTCAAAAAGAGACCCAGTACTTC. This sequence encodes CASSQKETQYF.

The genes are TRBV20-1 and TRBJ2-1; 11 bases line up with TRBD2. Germline loops: CDR1 DFQATT, CDR2 SNEGSKA (reference sequence). V lost 0 bases and J lost 3; bases outside the gene matches: 10. This CDR3 has 18 residues. CDR3 protein: CSAREGGRLAGIYNEQFF. CDR3 DNA: TGCAGTGCTAGAGAGGGGGGGAGACTAGCGGGGATCTACAATGAGCAGTTCTTC.

This clonotype was counted a single time. A much larger clone lies a single base off, so this may be a read error. V gene TRBV27 combines with J gene TRBJ2-5, with 9 bases that match TRBD1. Looked up from germline, CDR1 is MNHEY and CDR2 is SMNVEV (reference sequence). This CDR3 has 15 amino acids. The CDR3 loop is CTSSFRDRVDETQYF. The CDR3 bases are TGTACCAGCAGTTTCCGGGACAGGGTCGATGAGACCCAGTACTTC.

The CDR3 DNA sequence: TGTGCCAGCAGTGAAAACCAGGGGAAAACCTACAATGAGCAGTTCTTC. Translation gives CASSENQGKTYNEQFF. The chain is built from TRBV2 and TRBJ2-1, with D tentatively TRBD1 (6 bases). Germline values: CDR1 SNHLY, CDR2 FYNNEI. V was pared by 2 bases and J by 2 bases, with 13 bases between. CDR3 length: 16 residues.

The chain employs TRBV4-1 and TRBJ2-1; D possibly corresponds to TRBD2 (7 bases). V shed 1 base and J shed 8 bases, with 18 bases lying between them. This CDR3 region has 16 residues. Germline CDR1 and CDR2: MGHRA and YSYEKL. The chain's CDR3 is CASSQVTGSGGDEQFF. The CDR3 bases are TGCGCCAGCAGCCAAGTTACCGGTTCGGGGGGCGATGAGCAGTTCTTC.

This clonotype was observed a single time. The gene calls are TRBV4-3 and TRBJ2-5; D perhaps matches TRBD2 (7 bases). Trimming removed 4 bases from V and 11 bases from J, with 23 bases in between. The CDR3 covers 15 residues. CDR1 LGHNA and CDR2 YSLEER come from the germline V gene. CDR3 sequence: CASSLTGGRYNEQYF. DNA of the CDR3: TGCGCCAGCAGCCTAACGGGGGGCCGATACAATGAGCAGTACTTC.

This chain links TRBV28 with TRBJ2-4, with a possible D match to TRBD2 (5 bases). V dropped 2 bases and J dropped 6 bases, with 11 bases sitting between them. The CDR3 sequence is 14 residues long. The V gene's germline CDR1 is MDHEN and CDR2 SYDVKM. The CDR3: CASSLIEGPNIQYF. The DNA for the CDR3 is TGTGCCAGCAGTTTAATCGAGGGCCCAAACATTCAGTACTTC.

Only one count was recorded for this clonotype. The V call is TRBV7-8, the J call TRBJ1-4, with TRBD1 matching over 11 bases. CDR1 and CDR2 from the germline V gene are SGHVS and FQNEAQ. The CDR3 extends over 16 amino acids. J was trimmed by 8 bases and V by 6 bases; bases with no gene match: 11. The CDR3 sequence is CASSLAGQGVGEKLFF. The CDR3 DNA follows: TGTGCCAGCAGTCTCGCGGGACAGGGGGTCGGGGAAAAACTGTTTTTT.

V is TRBV4-1 and J is TRBJ2-4; 7 nucleotides align to TRBD2. Germline V CDR1 and CDR2: MGHRA, YSYEKL. V trimming: 2 bases; J trimming: 2 bases; junction bases outside the gene matches: 3. This CDR3 has 15 residues. In DNA, the CDR3 is TGCGCCAGCAGCCAATGGCGGGGGTCCAAAAACATTCAGTACTTC. Residues: CASSQWRGSKNIQYF.

This rearrangement joins TRBV27 to TRBJ1-4; TRBD1 matches 7 bases. V gave up 6 bases and J gave up 5 bases; unmatched junction bases: 6. CDR3 length: 14 residues. CDR1 MNHEY and CDR2 SMNVEV come from the germline V gene (reference sequence). CDR3 loop: CASSPQDRNEKLFF. For the CDR3, the DNA is TGTGCCAGCAGCCCGCAGGACAGGAATGAAAAACTGTTTTTT.

Regarding this clonotype: Relative to the germline gene, one junction end is altered; a read error may explain this. V and J are TRBV5-1 and TRBJ1-1; TRBD1 is a possible D gene (6 bases). Germline V gene lookup returns CDR1 SGHRS and CDR2 YFSETQ. This CDR3 contains 14 residues. The CDR3 coding sequence is TGCGCCAGCAGCTTGGACAGGGCGAACACTGGAGCTTTCTTT. Translation gives CASSLDRANTGAFF.

There are a few counts of this clonotype. The CDR3 DNA sequence: TGTGCCATCAGGGGAACAGAGAATTCACCCCTCCACTTT. As protein: CAIRGTENSPLHF. The rearrangement links TRBV10-3 to TRBJ1-6; D is ambiguous. V was clipped by 6 bases and J by 7 bases, with 10 bases between them. Looked up from germline, CDR1 is ENHRY and CDR2 is SYGVKD. The CDR3 consists of 13 residues.